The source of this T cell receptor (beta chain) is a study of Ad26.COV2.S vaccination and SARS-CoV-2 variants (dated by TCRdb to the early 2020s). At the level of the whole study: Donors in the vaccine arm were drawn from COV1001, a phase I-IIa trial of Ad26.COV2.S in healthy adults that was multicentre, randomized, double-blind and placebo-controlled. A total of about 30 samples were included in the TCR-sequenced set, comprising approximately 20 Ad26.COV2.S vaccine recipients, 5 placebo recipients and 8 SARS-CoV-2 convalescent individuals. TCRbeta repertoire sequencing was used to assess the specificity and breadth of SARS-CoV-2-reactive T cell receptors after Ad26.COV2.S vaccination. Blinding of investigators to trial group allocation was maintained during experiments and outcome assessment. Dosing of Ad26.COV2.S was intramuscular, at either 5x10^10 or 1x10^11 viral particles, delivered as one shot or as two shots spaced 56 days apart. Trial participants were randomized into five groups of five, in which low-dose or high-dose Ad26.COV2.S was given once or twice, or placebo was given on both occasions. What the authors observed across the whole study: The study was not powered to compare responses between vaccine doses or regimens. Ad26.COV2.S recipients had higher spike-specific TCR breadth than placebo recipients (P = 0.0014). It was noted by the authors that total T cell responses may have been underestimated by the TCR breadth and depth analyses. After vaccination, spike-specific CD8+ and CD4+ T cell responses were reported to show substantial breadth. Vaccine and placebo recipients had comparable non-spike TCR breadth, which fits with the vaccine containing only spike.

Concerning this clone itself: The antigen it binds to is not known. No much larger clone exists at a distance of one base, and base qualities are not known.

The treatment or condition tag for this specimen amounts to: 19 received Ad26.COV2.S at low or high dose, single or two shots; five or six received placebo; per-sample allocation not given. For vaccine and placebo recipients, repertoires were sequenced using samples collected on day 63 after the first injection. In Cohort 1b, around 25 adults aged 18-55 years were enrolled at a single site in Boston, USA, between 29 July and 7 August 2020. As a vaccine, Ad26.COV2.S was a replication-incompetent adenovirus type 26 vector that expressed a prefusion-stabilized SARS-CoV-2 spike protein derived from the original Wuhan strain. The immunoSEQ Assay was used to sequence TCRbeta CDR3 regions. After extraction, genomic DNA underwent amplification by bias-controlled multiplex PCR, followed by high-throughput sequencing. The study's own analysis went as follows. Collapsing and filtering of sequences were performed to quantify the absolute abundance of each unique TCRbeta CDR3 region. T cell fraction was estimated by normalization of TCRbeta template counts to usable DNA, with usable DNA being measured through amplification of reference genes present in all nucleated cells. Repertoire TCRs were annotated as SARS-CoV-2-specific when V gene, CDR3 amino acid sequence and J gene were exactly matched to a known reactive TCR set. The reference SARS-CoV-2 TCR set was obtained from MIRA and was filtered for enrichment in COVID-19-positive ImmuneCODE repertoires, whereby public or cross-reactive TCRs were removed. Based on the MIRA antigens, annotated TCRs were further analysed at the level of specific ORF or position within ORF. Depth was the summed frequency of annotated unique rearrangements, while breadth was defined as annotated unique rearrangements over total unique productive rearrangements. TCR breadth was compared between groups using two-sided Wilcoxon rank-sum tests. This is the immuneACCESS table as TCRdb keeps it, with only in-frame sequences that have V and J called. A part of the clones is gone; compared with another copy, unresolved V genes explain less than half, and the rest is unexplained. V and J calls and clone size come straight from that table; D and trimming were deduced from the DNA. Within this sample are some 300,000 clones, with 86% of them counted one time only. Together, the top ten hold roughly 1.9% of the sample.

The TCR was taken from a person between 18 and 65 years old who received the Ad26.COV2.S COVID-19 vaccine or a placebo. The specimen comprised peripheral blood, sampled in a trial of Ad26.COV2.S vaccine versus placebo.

CDR3 reads: CAWSVMESYQPQHF. In nucleotide form, the sequence is TGTGCCTGGAGTGTAATGGAATCCTATCAGCCCCAGCATTTT. The chain joins TRBV30 to TRBJ1-5; the D gene assignment is ambiguous. According to the germline V gene (reference sequence), CDR1 reads GTSNPN and CDR2 reads SVGIG. Cut back by 0 bases and 5 bases, the V and J ends lie 11 bases apart. The CDR3 sequence holds 14 residues, the cysteine and phenylalanine included. Of all the DNA, just the CDR3 is kept, 42 bases in frame from base 1.